Listed here is a single T cell receptor beta chain. The sample belongs to a study of cytomegalovirus exposure and HLA in healthy donors. PCR employed 60 Vbeta and 13 Jbeta primers. Method: immunoSEQ multiplex PCR; TCRdb's copy keeps in-frame clones and lacks some. The sample carries around 200,000 clones, roughly 60% recorded once. CDR3 length equals 15 residues. CDR1 SGHTA and CDR2 FQGNSA come from the germline V gene. V lost 5 bases to trimming and J lost 6 bases, with 17 bases between them. The specimen sequenced was PBMCs. The chain links TRBV7-2 to TRBJ2-1, with D tentatively TRBD1 (5 bases). This clonotype originated in a man aged 35 to 55 in good health and CMV-seronegative. CDR3 loop: CASSPEGAGINEQFF. The CDR3 region has the DNA TGTGCCAGCAGCCCCGAAGGAGCAGGGATCAATGAGCAGTTCTTC.